This TCR beta chain was recovered during a study of T cell changes during pregnancy in multiple sclerosis. Produced via immunoSEQ multiplex PCR; TCRdb's table is partial and in-frame only. This table holds nearly 110,000 clones, roughly 92% found once. Germline lookup yields CDR1 MNHNS and CDR2 SASEGT. Unmatched junction bases numbered 7, after V lost 8 bases and J lost 1 base. The CDR3 is made up of 15 amino acids. The source was peripheral blood, collected after pregnancy. V and J are TRBV6-1 and TRBJ2-2; 7 bases fit TRBD2. This clonotype originated in a female donor with multiple sclerosis, enrolled in a pregnancy study. For the CDR3, the DNA is TGTGCCAGCTATGAGGGAGGGGAGAACACCGGGGAGCTGTTTTTT. Translated: CASYEGGENTGELFF.